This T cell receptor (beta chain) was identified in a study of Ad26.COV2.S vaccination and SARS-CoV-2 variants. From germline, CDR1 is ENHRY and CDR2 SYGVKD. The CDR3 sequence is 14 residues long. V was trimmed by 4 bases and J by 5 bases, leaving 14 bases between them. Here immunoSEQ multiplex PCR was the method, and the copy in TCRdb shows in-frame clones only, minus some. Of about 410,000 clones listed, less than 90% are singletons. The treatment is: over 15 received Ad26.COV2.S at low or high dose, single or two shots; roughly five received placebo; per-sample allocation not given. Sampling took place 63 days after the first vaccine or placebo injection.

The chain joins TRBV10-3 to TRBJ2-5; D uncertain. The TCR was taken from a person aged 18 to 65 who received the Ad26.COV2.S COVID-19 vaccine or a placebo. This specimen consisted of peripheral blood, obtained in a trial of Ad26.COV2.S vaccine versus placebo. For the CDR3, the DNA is TGTGCCATCAGTGTCGGGCGGAAGGGCGAGACCCAGTACTTC. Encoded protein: CAISVGRKGETQYF.